A single sample is the source of the 27 T cell receptor beta chains below, sequenced in a study of T-cell memory formation after mild COVID-19. In TCRdb, the 5' RACE reads were re-called with MiXCR into one record per CDR3 protein. The table shows over 130,000 distinct CDR3 sequences, with 11% to 15% occurring only once. The material sequenced was PBMCs or a T cell subset sorted from them (not recorded which). These receptor sequences come from an adult woman who had mild COVID-19 (a few samples of this study predate the infection). Cell type and time point are not known.

The chain links TRBV5-1 to TRBJ2-1; 9 nucleotides match TRBD1. Germline lookup yields CDR1 SGHRS and CDR2 YFSETQ. This CDR3 contains 14 residues. J gave up 4 bases and V 4 bases, and 3 bases lay outside the gene matches. CDR3 bases: TGCGCCAGCAGCCGGGACAGGGCTTACAATGAGCAGTTCTTC. Amino acid sequence: CASSRDRAYNEQFF.

This clonotype was seen repeatedly, ten times or more. V gene TRBV11-1 combines with J gene TRBJ2-5, with a tentative D call TRBD1 (6 bases). CDR3 length: 16 residues. CDR1 SGHAT and CDR2 FQDESV come from the germline V gene (reference sequence). The V and J ends lost 1 base and 0 bases respectively, with 12 bases between them. The CDR3 is CASSLGRGRYQETQYF. As DNA, the CDR3 is TGTGCCAGCAGCTTAGGCAGGGGTCGGTACCAAGAGACCCAGTACTTC.

This clonotype occurred a few times. This chain connects TRBV4-1 to TRBJ1-1, with D unclear. The CDR3 sequence is 14 residues long. CDR1 and CDR2 from the germline V gene are MGHRA and YSYEKL. Trimming cost V 6 bases and J 2 bases, with 13 bases left between them. CDR3 protein: CASSRRVGNTEAFF. CDR3 nucleotides: TGCGCCAGCAGTCGAAGGGTGGGAAACACTGAAGCTTTCTTT.

In this sample, this clonotype turned up a few times. V and J are TRBV7-9 and TRBJ2-5, with TRBD2 matching over 8 bases. The CDR3 has 16 amino acids. V was pared by 5 bases and J by 3 bases, with 11 bases of the junction left unmatched. In germline, CDR1 is SEHNR, CDR2 FQNEAQ (reference sequence). The CDR3 DNA reads TGTGCCAGCAGCCCCAGGAGGAGCGGGGGTGAAGAGACCCAGTACTTC. This sequence encodes CASSPRRSGGEETQYF.

This clonotype has just a few counts. V and J are TRBV25-1 and TRBJ2-7; 7 bases agree with TRBD2. Germline CDR1 and CDR2: MGHDK and SYGVNS. V lost 6 bases and J lost 0; bases outside the gene matches: 8. The CDR3 runs 15 residues. CDR3 DNA: TGTGCCAGCAGCTCGGGACTATTTAACTCCTACGAGCAGTACTTC. Its translation is CASSSGLFNSYEQYF.

This clonotype was seen at least ten times. The chain combines TRBV7-9 with TRBJ2-1, with unresolved D. The CDR3 is made up of 16 amino acids. CDR1 is SEHNR, CDR2 FQNEAQ, per germline (reference sequence). Trimming removed 3 bases from V and 3 bases from J, with 15 bases in between. For the CDR3, the DNA is TGTGCCAGCAGCTTTTACATTCAAAGGCACTACAATGAGCAGTTCTTC. Protein sequence: CASSFYIQRHYNEQFF.

The chain links TRBV12-3 or TRBV12-4 to TRBJ1-1; 7 nucleotides agree with TRBD1. The CDR3 extends over 19 amino acids. The V gene end was trimmed by 1 base and the J gene end by 1 base; junction bases not matched to a gene: 15. The CDR3: CASSLVSSGGGQKNTEAFF. The CDR3 bases are TGTGCCAGCAGTTTAGTAAGTAGTGGCGGGGGACAGAAGAACACTGAAGCTTTCTTT.

The chain joins TRBV9 to TRBJ2-3, with D possibly being TRBD2 (6 bases). Germline V gene sequence: CDR1 SGDLS, CDR2 YYNGEE. CDR3 length equals 18 residues. The V end lost 0 bases, the J end lost 0 bases, and 17 bases lay between the germline ends. CDR3 nucleotide sequence: TGTGCCAGCAGCGTAGCGGCCGAAACCGGGACTAGCACAGATACGCAGTATTTT. Its translation: CASSVAAETGTSTDTQYF. The entire variable domain, with the rest obtained from reference TRBV9 and TRBJ2-3, is as follows: DSGVTQTPKHLITATGQRVTLRCSPRSGDLSVYWYQQSLDQGLQFLIQYYNGEERAKGNILERFSAQQFPDLHSELNLSSLELGDSALYFCASSVAAETGTSTDTQYFGPGTRLTVL.

This clonotype turned up a few times. This chain uses TRBV2 with TRBJ1-2; TRBD1 agrees at 8 bases. The germline V gene has CDR1 SNHLY and CDR2 FYNNEI. V lost 8 bases, J lost 8 bases, and 7 bases stayed unmatched. CDR3 length: 12 amino acids. CDR3 nucleotide sequence: TGTGCCAGCCCGACAGGGGAGGAAGGCTACACCTTC. Translating it yields CASPTGEEGYTF.

V usage is TRBV7-9 and J usage is TRBJ2-5, with TRBD1 identical over 7 bases. This CDR3 region has 16 residues. Trimming at V came to 4 bases and at J to 1 base, leaving 9 bases not matched to a gene. From germline, CDR1 is SEHNR and CDR2 FQNEAQ (reference sequence). CDR3 nucleotides: TGTGCCAGCAGCTCACCGGGACAGAAACGCCAAGAGACCCAGTACTTC. It yields the protein CASSSPGQKRQETQYF.

The V gene is TRBV2, the J gene TRBJ2-1, with TRBD2 as a possible D gene (5 bases). In germline, CDR1 is SNHLY, CDR2 FYNNEI. Trimming removed 5 bases from V and 0 bases from J, with 20 bases in between. This CDR3 has 18 amino acids. The CDR3 is CASSSSRGSQRSYNEQFF. CDR3 nucleotides: TGTGCCAGCAGTTCATCCCGGGGTAGCCAACGCTCCTACAATGAGCAGTTCTTC.

This rearrangement joins TRBV4-2 to TRBJ1-4, with D perhaps matching TRBD1 (5 bases). Germline V gene sequence: CDR1 LGHNA, CDR2 YNFKEQ. This CDR3 is 19 amino acids long. Trimming cost V 0 bases and J 3 bases, with 20 bases left between them. The CDR3 here is CASSQEGPGFGVSNEKLFF. The CDR3, as DNA: TGTGCCAGCAGCCAAGAGGGACCAGGGTTCGGTGTCTCTAATGAAAAACTGTTTTTT.

This rearrangement joins TRBV4-3 to TRBJ2-2; D tentatively fits TRBD1 or TRBD2 (5 bases each). The V gene lost 3 bases and the J gene lost 6 bases, with 14 bases spanning the gap. Germline V gives CDR1 LGHNA, CDR2 YSLEER. There are 15 residues in the CDR3. The CDR3 DNA follows: TGCGCCAGCAGCCAGGAAGAGGGGTATCCCGGGGAGCTGTTTTTT. Translation: CASSQEEGYPGELFF.

V gene TRBV4-3 combines with J gene TRBJ2-7; 9 nucleotides agree with TRBD1. V was pared by 4 bases and J by 4 bases, with 11 bases of the junction left unmatched. The CDR3 runs 16 residues. CDR1 is LGHNA, CDR2 YSLEER, per germline. Here the CDR3 reads CASSRGGQGPLYEQYF. The CDR3 coding sequence is TGCGCCAGCAGCCGGGGGGGACAGGGCCCGCTTTACGAGCAGTACTTC.

V gene TRBV9 combines with J gene TRBJ2-1; 8 nucleotides align to TRBD2. Germline V gene sequence: CDR1 SGDLS, CDR2 YYNGEE. Germline trimming cut 3 bases from V and 2 bases from J; bases unmatched to any gene: 4. The CDR3 is 15 residues long. Here the CDR3 DNA reads TGTGCCAGCAGCGGAGCGGGAGAACCCTACAATGAGCAGTTCTTC. Its protein product is CASSGAGEPYNEQFF.

This clonotype was seen ten or more times. This chain joins TRBV27 and TRBJ2-3, with TRBD2 identical over 8 bases. J lost 0 bases, V lost 0 bases, and 2 bases had no gene match. There are 16 residues in the CDR3. From germline, CDR1 is MNHEY and CDR2 SMNVEV (reference sequence). CDR3 bases: TGTGCCAGCAGTTTATCGCCTAGCGGGAGCACAGATACGCAGTATTTT. This sequence encodes CASSLSPSGSTDTQYF.

J is TRBJ2-2 and V is TRBV3-1; 10 bases line up with TRBD1. This CDR3 has 17 residues. Trimming removed 1 base from V and 4 bases from J; junction bases left unmatched: 6. Germline V gene data show CDR1 as LGHDT and CDR2 as YNNKEL (reference sequence). DNA of the CDR3: TGTGCCAGCAGCCAAGCCGGGACAGGGGTGGTCACCGGGGAGCTGTTTTTT. Residues: CASSQAGTGVVTGELFF. Full variable domain (rest looked up from reference TRBV3-1 and TRBJ2-2): DTAVSQTPKYLVTQMGNDKSIKCEQNLGHDTMYWYKQDSKKFLKIMFSYNNKELIINETVPNRFSPKSPDKAHLNLHINSLELGDSAVYFCASSQAGTGVVTGELFFGEGSRLTVL.

This rearrangement joins TRBV24-1 to TRBJ2-1; 14 bases map to TRBD2. Germline V gives CDR1 KGHDR, CDR2 SFDVKD. CDR3 length: 17 amino acids. V gave up 4 bases and J gave up 3 bases; unmatched junction bases: 4. The CDR3 DNA sequence: TGTGCCACCAGTGACACCGGGACTAGCGGGAGCTACAATGAGCAGTTCTTC. Its translation: CATSDTGTSGSYNEQFF.

In this sample, this clonotype turned up a few times. This chain joins TRBV9 and TRBJ2-7; D not certain. Trimming took off 0 bases at V and 3 bases at J, with 7 bases between the two ends. Germline V gene sequence: CDR1 SGDLS, CDR2 YYNGEE. This CDR3 is 13 amino acids long. The CDR3 DNA is TGTGCCAGCAGCGTAGATGTGGGCTACGAGCAGTACTTC. Translating it yields CASSVDVGYEQYF.

This clonotype showed up just a few times. The DNA of the CDR3 is TGCGCCAGCAGCCAAAGGGCAGCCTACGAGCAGTACTTC. Its translation: CASSQRAAYEQYF. The rearrangement uses TRBV4-1 and TRBJ2-7; no reliable D call. Trimming pared 2 bases from V and 2 bases from J, leaving 7 bases between. This CDR3 region has 13 residues. Germline V CDR1 and CDR2: MGHRA, YSYEKL.

This clonotype has only a few counts. The chain employs TRBV4-3 and TRBJ2-6; 8 bases agree with TRBD2. Losses at the gene ends were 5 bases for V and 0 bases for J; bases not matched to a gene: 3. This CDR3 has 16 amino acids. Germline V gene sequence: CDR1 LGHNA, CDR2 YSLEER. CDR3 bases: TGCGCCAGCAGCGAAACTAGCGGCTCTGGGGCCAACGTCCTGACTTTC. The encoded protein is CASSETSGSGANVLTF.

This clonotype has a handful of counts. V gene TRBV4-2 combines with J gene TRBJ2-7; perhaps TRBD2 as D (6 bases). The CDR3 has 15 amino acids. V was cut by 1 base and J by 7 bases, with 17 bases left in between. Germline lookup yields CDR1 LGHNA and CDR2 YNFKEQ. CDR3 in amino acids: CASSQGFGRVREQYF. The CDR3 nucleotides read TGTGCCAGCAGCCAAGGCTTCGGGAGAGTAAGGGAGCAGTACTTC.

This chain joins TRBV7-6 and TRBJ2-7; no clear D. The CDR3 totals 15 residues. V was trimmed by 1 base and J by 2 bases, leaving 12 bases between them. The germline V gene encodes CDR1 SGHVS and CDR2 FNYEAQ. The CDR3, as DNA: TGTGCCAGCAGCTTAGATTTCGGCGAAGCCTACGAGCAGTACTTC. Translated, it gives CASSLDFGEAYEQYF.

The chain is built from TRBV12-3 or TRBV12-4 and TRBJ1-1; D is unclear. This CDR3 spans 11 amino acids. Trimming left V 3 bases short and J 5 bases short, with 4 bases between. The CDR3 is CASSLRTEAFF. Here the CDR3 DNA reads TGTGCCAGCAGTTTGAGGACTGAAGCTTTCTTT.

The rearrangement uses TRBV5-1 and TRBJ2-3; 7 bases fit TRBD2. Trimming cost V 1 base and J 0 bases; bases outside gene matches: 5. In germline, CDR1 is SGHRS, CDR2 YFSETQ. There are 16 residues in the CDR3. CDR3 in amino acids: CASSLYQRGSTDTQYF. For the CDR3, the DNA is TGCGCCAGCAGCTTGTACCAGCGGGGTAGCACAGATACGCAGTATTTT.

This clonotype was detected a few times. The rearrangement links TRBV7-9 to TRBJ2-7, with TRBD2 matching over 7 bases. Germline V gene sequence: CDR1 SEHNR, CDR2 FQNEAQ (reference sequence). The V segment lost 6 bases and the J segment 3 bases; nucleotides outside the gene matches: 11. The CDR3 covers 15 residues. CDR3 sequence: CASSPGRDGYYEQYF. CDR3 DNA sequence: TGTGCCAGCAGTCCTGGGAGGGACGGCTACTACGAGCAGTACTTC.

This clonotype was detected only a few times. The rearrangement links TRBV3-1 to TRBJ2-6; D is ambiguous. The CDR3 has 16 residues. Germline V gives CDR1 LGHDT, CDR2 YNNKEL (reference sequence). V lost 0 bases and J 1 base, leaving 7 bases between the germline ends. The DNA for the CDR3 is TGTGCCAGCAGCCAAGATGAAGGGTCTGGGGCCAACGTCCTGACTTTC. As protein: CASSQDEGSGANVLTF.